This TCR beta chain was sequenced for a study of T cells in Graves' hyperthyroidism and ophthalmopathy. Across the whole study: Peripheral blood was secured at the point of initial diagnosis, before any treatment.

Amplified regions were TCR beta CDR3 sequences from RNA transcripts. RT-PCR in the first round (using the HTBI primer set) targeted the TCR CDR3. MiXCR was run by TCRdb on the multiplex PCR reads, yielding one entry per CDR3 protein. The repertoire holds fewer than 550,000 distinct CDR3 sequences, with approximately 24% as singletons. Ophthalmopathy patients had Clinical Activity Score at least 3, NOSPECS grade at least 4, duration under 3 months. The authors took PBMCs from 10 ml fresh peripheral blood. The V end was cut by 6 bases, the J end by 3 bases, with 21 bases between. The CDR3 contains 17 residues.

The source is a woman aged 25 to 39 with Graves' ophthalmopathy. This rearrangement joins TRBV12-3 or TRBV12-4 to TRBJ1-5; a weak D match, TRBD1 (5 bases). Sequencing was done on a sample of blood. This CDR3 reads CASSPHAGVGANQPQHF. The CDR3 DNA reads as TGTGCCAGCAGCCCACATGCGGGGGTTGGGGCCAATCAGCCCCAGCATTTT.